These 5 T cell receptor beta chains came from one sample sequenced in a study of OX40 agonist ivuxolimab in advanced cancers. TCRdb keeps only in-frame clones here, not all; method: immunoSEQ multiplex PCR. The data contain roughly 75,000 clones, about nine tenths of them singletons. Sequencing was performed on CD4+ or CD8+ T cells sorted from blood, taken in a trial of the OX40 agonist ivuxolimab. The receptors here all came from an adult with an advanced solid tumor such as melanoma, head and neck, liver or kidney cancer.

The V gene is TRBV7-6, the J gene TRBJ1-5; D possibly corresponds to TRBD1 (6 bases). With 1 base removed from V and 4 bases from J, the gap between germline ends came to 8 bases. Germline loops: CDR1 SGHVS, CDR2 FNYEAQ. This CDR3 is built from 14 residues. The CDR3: CASSLEGGNQPQHF. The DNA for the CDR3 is TGTGCCAGCAGCTTAGAGGGGGGGAATCAGCCCCAGCATTTT.

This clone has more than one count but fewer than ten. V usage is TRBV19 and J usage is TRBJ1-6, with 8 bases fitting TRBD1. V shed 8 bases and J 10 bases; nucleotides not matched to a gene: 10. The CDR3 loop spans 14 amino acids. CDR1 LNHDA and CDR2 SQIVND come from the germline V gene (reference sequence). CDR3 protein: CASRMVDRESPLHF. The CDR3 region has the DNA TGTGCCAGTCGCATGGTGGACAGGGAATCACCCCTCCACTTT.

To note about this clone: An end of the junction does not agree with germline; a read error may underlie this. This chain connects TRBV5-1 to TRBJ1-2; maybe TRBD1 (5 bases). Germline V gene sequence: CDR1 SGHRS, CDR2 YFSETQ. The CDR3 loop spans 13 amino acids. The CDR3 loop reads CASSTAGTPVPYF. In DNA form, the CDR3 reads TGCGCCAGCAGCACCGCCGGGACGCCTGTCCCCTACTTC.

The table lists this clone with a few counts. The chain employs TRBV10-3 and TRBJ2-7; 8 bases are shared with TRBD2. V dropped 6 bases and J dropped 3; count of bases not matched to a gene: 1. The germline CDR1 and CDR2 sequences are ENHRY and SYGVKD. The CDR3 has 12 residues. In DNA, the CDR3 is TGTGCCATCAGCGGGGGGGGCTACGAGCAGTACTTC. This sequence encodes CAISGGGYEQYF.

As DNA, the CDR3 is TGTGCCGCGGGGACAGGCTACTCTGGAAACACCATATATTTT. It specifies CAAGTGYSGNTIYF. This chain joins TRBV19 and TRBJ1-3; 8 bases are shared with TRBD1. Trimming removed 11 bases from V and 0 bases from J; junction bases left unmatched: 6. Germline V gives CDR1 LNHDA, CDR2 SQIVND (reference sequence). This CDR3 has 14 amino acids.